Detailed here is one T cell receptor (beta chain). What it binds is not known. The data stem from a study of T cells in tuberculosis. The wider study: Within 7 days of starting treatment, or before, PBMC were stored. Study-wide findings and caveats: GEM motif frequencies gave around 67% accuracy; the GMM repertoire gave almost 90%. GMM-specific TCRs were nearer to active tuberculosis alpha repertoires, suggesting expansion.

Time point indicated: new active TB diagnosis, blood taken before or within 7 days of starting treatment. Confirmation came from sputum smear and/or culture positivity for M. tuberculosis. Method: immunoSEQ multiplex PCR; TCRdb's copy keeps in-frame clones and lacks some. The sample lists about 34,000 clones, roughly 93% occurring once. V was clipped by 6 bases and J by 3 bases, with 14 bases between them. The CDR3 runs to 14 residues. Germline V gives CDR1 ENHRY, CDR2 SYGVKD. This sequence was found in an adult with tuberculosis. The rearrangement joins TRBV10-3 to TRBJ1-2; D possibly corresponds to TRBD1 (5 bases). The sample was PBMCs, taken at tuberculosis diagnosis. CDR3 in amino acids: CAIRPDSSDYGYTF. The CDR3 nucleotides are TGTGCCATCAGGCCAGACAGTTCTGACTATGGCTACACCTTC.